Listed below are T cell receptor beta chains from one sample, sequenced in a study of shared clonotypes between healthy human individuals. Data came from immunoSEQ multiplex PCR; TCRdb stores just in-frame clones and leaves some out. The sample includes around 620,000 clones, approximately 95% seen only once; the top ten take approximately 0.11%. The sample taken for sequencing was naive CD8+ T cells sorted from blood. The source of these receptors is a woman in her 30s in good health. Both conserved end residues are part of each CDR3. D genes are given only for firm matches. Some rows have no size entry. The others give once, few or many, or a class for an expanded clone.

j_gene | abundance | d_gene | v_gene | CDR3aa | CDR3nt
TRBJ2-7 | NA | NA | TRBV7-2 | CASTSMETTSYEQYF | TGTGCCAGCACTAGCATGGAGACCACTTCTTACGAGCAGTACTTC
TRBJ2-1 | NA | TRBD2 | TRBV6-5 | CASSYIPSGNYNEQFF | TGTGCCAGCAGTTACATTCCTAGCGGGAACTACAATGAGCAGTTCTTC
TRBJ2-3 | NA | NA | TRBV15 | CATSQSRGTASTDTQYF | TGTGCCACCAGCCAGAGTCGTGGGACGGCTAGCACAGATACGCAGTATTTT
TRBJ2-7 | NA | TRBD2 | TRBV7-6 | CASSRLAGSYEQYF | TGTGCCAGCAGCCGACTAGCGGGCTCCTACGAGCAGTACTTC
TRBJ2-3 | NA | TRBD1 | TRBV27 | CASSSSLDRADTQYF | TGTGCCAGCAGTTCTTCCCTGGACAGGGCTGATACGCAGTATTTT
TRBJ2-1 | NA | NA | TRBV7-8 | CASSLERFLDEQFF | TGTGCCAGCAGCTTAGAACGTTTTTTGGATGAGCAGTTCTTC
TRBJ1-1 | NA | NA | TRBV29-1 | CSVVGGNTEAFF | TGCAGCGTTGTTGGGGGGAACACTGAAGCTTTCTTT
TRBJ2-7 | NA | TRBD1 | TRBV27 | CASSLPTGGVLPARYEQYF | TGTGCCAGCAGTTTGCCGACAGGGGGCGTACTTCCAGCCCGTTACGAGCAGTACTTC
TRBJ1-4 | NA | NA | TRBV28 | CASTLGTNEKLFF | TGTGCCAGCACTCTAGGGACGAACGAAAAACTGTTTTTT
TRBJ1-4 | NA | NA | TRBV27 | CASSFPNEKLFF | TGTGCCAGCAGTTTCCCTAATGAAAAACTGTTTTTT
TRBJ1-2 | few | NA | TRBV30 | CAWSAYYGYTF | TGTGCCTGGAGTGCCTACTATGGCTACACCTTC
TRBJ2-7 | NA | NA | TRBV2 | CASSETTPSYEQYF | TGTGCCAGCAGTGAAACGACACCCTCCTACGAGCAGTACTTC